This T cell receptor beta chain was sequenced in a study of cytomegalovirus exposure and HLA in healthy donors. Points on this clone: Antigen: not known.

Produced via immunoSEQ multiplex PCR; TCRdb's table is partial and in-frame only. This table holds approximately 120,000 clones, approximately 94% found once. Study results and caveats: The study designated around 150 TCR beta chains cytomegalovirus-associated.

Germline CDR1 reads MDHEN; CDR2 reads SYDVKM. The CDR3 covers 15 residues. V lost 6 bases to trimming and J lost 1 base; unmatched junction nucleotides: 5. Sequencing was carried out using PBMCs. This chain joins TRBV28 and TRBJ2-2; 7 bases fit TRBD2. The sequence derives from a woman between 18 and 30 years old in good health and CMV-seronegative. CDR3 protein: CASSLTGGNTGELFF. CDR3 bases: TGTGCCAGCAGCCTCACGGGGGGGAACACCGGGGAGCTGTTTTTT.